This TCR beta chain stems from a study of blood T cell repertoires in COVID-19. Looking at the study overall: Whether acute or convalescent, the COVID-19 samples came from the United States, Italy and Spain. Nucleic acid was either cDNA or gDNA, and it came from T cells, B-cell-depleted T cells, or PBMCs.

Seattle patients were enrolled during active infection and followed longitudinally. Original handling: Estimated nucleated cell counts came from reference gene primer amplification. TCRdb's table, derived via immunoSEQ multiplex PCR, lists solely in-frame clones and lacks some. That table is the source of V, J and clone size, and D and trimming were worked out from the DNA. Of about 360,000 clones listed, 86% were seen once; the top ten hold 7% to 7.5%. The CDR3 loop spans 17 amino acids. The germline gives CDR1 MGHRA, CDR2 YSYEKL. Trimming took 0 bases from V and 1 from J; bases not matched to a gene: 7.

The material sequenced was peripheral blood. The rearrangement uses TRBV4-1 and TRBJ2-3; 7 bases agree with TRBD1. The clonotype comes from a woman aged 55 to 70 with COVID-19, enrolled during active disease. The CDR3 bases are TGCGCCAGCAGCCAAGATCCAGGGGGTAGGGGCACAGATACGCAGTATTTT. Protein product: CASSQDPGGRGTDTQYF.